This T cell receptor (beta chain) emerged from a study of T cells in Graves' hyperthyroidism and ophthalmopathy. Uncontrolled infection, other autoimmune disease, pregnancy or lactation disqualified patients from enrolment. This clonotype showed up just a few times. V was pared by 1 base and J by 2 bases, with 11 bases of the junction left unmatched. In germline, CDR1 is SGDLS, CDR2 YYNGEE. This CDR3 region has 18 residues. Amplified TCR beta CDR3 regions came from RNA transcripts. The primer set for the first-round RT-PCR of the TCR CDR3 was HTBI. TCRdb independently ran MiXCR on the multiplex PCR reads; one entry per CDR3 protein. Counted here are hundreds of thousands of distinct CDR3 sequences, roughly 46% occurring once; the ten biggest clones make up just over 8%.

The chain combines TRBV9 with TRBJ1-3; 8 nucleotides agree with TRBD1. The sequenced material came from peripheral blood or thyroid tissue (not recorded which). This clonotype was obtained from a woman younger than 30 with Graves' hyperthyroidism. In nucleotides, the CDR3 is TGTGCCAGCAGCGTATCTACACCGGACAGGGTAACTGGAAACACCATATATTTT. Encoded protein: CASSVSTPDRVTGNTIYF. The full variable domain, its missing parts supplied by reference TRBV9 and TRBJ1-3, is DSGVTQTPKHLITATGQRVTLRCSPRSGDLSVYWYQQSLDQGLQFLIQYYNGEERAKGNILERFSAQQFPDLHSELNLSSLELGDSALYFCASSVSTPDRVTGNTIYFGEGSWLTVV.